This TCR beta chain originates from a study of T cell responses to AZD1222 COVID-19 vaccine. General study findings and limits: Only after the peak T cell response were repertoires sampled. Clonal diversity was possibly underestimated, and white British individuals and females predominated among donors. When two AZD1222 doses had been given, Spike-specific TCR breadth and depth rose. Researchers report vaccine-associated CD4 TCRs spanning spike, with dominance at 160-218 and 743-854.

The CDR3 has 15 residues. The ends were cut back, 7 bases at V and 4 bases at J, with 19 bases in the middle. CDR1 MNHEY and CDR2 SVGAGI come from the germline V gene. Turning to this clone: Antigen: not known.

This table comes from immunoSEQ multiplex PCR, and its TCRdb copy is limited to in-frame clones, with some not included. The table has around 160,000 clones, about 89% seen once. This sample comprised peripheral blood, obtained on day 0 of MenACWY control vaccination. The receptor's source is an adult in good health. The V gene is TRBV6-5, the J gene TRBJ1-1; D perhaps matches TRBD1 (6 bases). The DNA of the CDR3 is TGTGCCAGCACCTCAGCGGGGGCAGGGAGCACTGAAGCTTTCTTT. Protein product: CASTSAGAGSTEAFF.